This T cell receptor (beta chain) derives from a study of T cell responses to AZD1222 COVID-19 vaccine. For this clone: Antigen: not known.

V gave up 0 bases and J gave up 0 bases; unmatched junction bases: 3. CDR1 SGHRS and CDR2 YFSETQ come from the germline V gene. The CDR3 is 15 residues long. Findings and limits, study-wide: A mostly white British donor set with more females was recruited, and clonal diversity was possibly underestimated. The peak T cell response came first, and repertoires were sampled only after it.

The assay was immunoSEQ multiplex PCR, and TCRdb's table has in-frame clones only and misses some. The data contain some 150,000 clones, around nine tenths of them singletons. The gene calls are TRBV5-1 and TRBJ2-7; TRBD2 aligns across 7 bases. This TCR was recovered from an adult in good health. This specimen was peripheral blood, taken on day 0 of AZD1222 vaccination. CDR3 in amino acids: CASSLEGRGSYEQYF. As DNA, the CDR3 is TGCGCCAGCAGCTTGGAAGGGAGGGGCTCCTACGAGCAGTACTTC.